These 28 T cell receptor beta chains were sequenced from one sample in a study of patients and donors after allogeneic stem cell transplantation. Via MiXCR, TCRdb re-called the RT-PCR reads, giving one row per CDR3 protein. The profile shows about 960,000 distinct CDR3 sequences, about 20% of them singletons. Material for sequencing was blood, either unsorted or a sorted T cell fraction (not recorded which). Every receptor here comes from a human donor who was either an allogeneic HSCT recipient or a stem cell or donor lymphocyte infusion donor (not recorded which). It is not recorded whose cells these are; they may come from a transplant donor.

CDR3 in amino acids: CASSLGWDTYNEQFF. DNA of the CDR3: TGTGCCAGCTCCCTCGGGTGGGACACCTACAATGAGCAGTTCTTC. The J gene is TRBJ2-1, the V gene TRBV11-3; weak D call: TRBD1 (6 bases). V was trimmed by 8 bases and J by 2 bases, leaving 16 bases between them. The CDR3 runs to 15 residues. Germline assignment: CDR1 SGHNT and CDR2 YENEEA.

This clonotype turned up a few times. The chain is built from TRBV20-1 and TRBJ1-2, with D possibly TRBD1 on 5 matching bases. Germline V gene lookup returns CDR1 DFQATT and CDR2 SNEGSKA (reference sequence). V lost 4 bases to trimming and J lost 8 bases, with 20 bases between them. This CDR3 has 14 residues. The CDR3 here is CSAISPGERDGYTF. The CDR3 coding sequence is TGCAGTGCTATTTCCCCGGGGGAACGTGACGGCTACACCTTC.

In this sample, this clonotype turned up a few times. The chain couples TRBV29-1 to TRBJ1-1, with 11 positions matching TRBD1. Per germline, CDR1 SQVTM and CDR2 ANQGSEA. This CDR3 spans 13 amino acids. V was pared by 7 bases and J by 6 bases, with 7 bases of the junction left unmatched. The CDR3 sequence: CSARGQGVSEAFF. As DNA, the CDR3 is TGCAGCGCCCGGGGACAGGGGGTTTCTGAAGCTTTCTTT.

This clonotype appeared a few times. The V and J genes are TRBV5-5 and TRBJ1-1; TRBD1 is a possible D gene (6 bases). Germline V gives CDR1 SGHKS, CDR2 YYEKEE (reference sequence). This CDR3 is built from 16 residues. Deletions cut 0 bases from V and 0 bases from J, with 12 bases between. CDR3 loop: CASSLGPDRLNTEAFF. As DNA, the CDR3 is TGTGCCAGCAGCTTGGGCCCGGACAGATTGAACACTGAAGCTTTCTTT.

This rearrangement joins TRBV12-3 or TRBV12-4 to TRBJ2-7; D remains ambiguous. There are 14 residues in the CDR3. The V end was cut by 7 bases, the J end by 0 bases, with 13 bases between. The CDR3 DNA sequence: TGTGCCAGCACCTTAGTGGGGTTCTCCTACGAGCAGTACTTC. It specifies CASTLVGFSYEQYF.

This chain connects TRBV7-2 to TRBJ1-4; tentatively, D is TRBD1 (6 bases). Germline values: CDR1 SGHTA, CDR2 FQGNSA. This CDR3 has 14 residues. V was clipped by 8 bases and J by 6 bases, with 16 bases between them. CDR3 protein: CASSWGGADEKLFF. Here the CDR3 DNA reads TGTGCCAGCTCCTGGGGGGGGGCGGATGAAAAACTGTTTTTT. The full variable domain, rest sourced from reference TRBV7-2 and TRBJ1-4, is GAGVSQSPSNKVTEKGKDVELRCDPISGHTALYWYRQSLGQGLEFLIYFQGNSAPDKSGLPSDRFSAERTGGSVSTLTIQRTQQEDSAVYLCASSWGGADEKLFFGSGTQLSVL.

The CDR3: CASSSRGEPQEYF. The CDR3 nucleotides are TGTGCCAGCAGCTCTCGGGGCGAGCCCCAAGAGTACTTC. The V gene is TRBV7-8, the J gene TRBJ2-7; tentatively, D is TRBD1 or TRBD2 (5 bases each). Trimming took 4 bases from V and 11 from J, leaving 18 bases between them. This CDR3 spans 13 amino acids. Germline V gives CDR1 SGHVS, CDR2 FQNEAQ.

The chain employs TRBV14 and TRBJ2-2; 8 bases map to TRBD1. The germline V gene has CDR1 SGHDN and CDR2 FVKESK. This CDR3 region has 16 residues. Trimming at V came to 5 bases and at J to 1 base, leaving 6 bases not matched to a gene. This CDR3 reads CASSSWTGRNTGELFF. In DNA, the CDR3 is TGTGCCAGCAGCTCCTGGACAGGGCGGAACACCGGGGAGCTGTTTTTT.

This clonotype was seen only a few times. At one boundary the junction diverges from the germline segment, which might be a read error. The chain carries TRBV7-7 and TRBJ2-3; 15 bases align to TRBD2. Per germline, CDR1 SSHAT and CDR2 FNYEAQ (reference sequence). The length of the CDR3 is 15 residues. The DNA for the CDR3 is TGTGCTAGCAGCACGGGACTAGCGGGGGGAGATACGCAGTATTTT. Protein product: CASSTGLAGGDTQYF.

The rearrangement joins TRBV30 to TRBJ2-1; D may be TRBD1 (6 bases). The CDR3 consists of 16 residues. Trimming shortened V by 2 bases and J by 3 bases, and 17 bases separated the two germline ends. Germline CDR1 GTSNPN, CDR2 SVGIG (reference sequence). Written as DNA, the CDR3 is TGTGCCTGGAGTCCCCGTGTGAACAGGGTCTACAATGAGCAGTTCTTC. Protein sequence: CAWSPRVNRVYNEQFF.

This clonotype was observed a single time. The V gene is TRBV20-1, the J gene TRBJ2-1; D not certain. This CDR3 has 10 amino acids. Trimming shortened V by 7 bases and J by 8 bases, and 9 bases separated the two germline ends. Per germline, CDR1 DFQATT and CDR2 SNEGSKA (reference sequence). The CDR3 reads CSVLSYEQFF. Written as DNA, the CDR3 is TGCAGTGTATTAAGCTATGAGCAGTTCTTC.

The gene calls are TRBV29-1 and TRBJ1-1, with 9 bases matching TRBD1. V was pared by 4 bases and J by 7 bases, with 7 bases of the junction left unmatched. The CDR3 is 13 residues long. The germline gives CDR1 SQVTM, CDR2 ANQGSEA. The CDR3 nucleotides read TGCAGCGTTGGCGACAGGGGGAGGTTTGAAGCTTTCTTT. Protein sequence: CSVGDRGRFEAFF. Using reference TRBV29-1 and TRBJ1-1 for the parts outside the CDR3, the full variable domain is SAVISQKPSRDICQRGTSLTIQCQVDSQVTMMFWYRQQPGQSLTLIATANQGSEATYESGFVIDKFPISRPNLTFSTLTVSNMSPEDSSIYLCSVGDRGRFEAFFGQGTRLTVV.

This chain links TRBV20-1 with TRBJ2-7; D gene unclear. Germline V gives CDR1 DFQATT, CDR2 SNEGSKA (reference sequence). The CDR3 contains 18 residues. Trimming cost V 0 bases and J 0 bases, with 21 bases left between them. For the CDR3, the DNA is TGCAGTGCTAGAGAGCGCATAAGGCGGCCTCTCGGCTCCTACGAGCAGTACTTC. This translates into CSARERIRRPLGSYEQYF.

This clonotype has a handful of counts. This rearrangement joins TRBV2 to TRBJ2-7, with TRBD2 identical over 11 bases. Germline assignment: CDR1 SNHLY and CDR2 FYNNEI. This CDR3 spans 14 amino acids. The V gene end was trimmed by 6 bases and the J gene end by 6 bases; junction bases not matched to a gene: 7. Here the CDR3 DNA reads TGTGCCAGCAGGGGACTAGCGGAGGTCGGCGAGCAGTACTTC. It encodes CASRGLAEVGEQYF.

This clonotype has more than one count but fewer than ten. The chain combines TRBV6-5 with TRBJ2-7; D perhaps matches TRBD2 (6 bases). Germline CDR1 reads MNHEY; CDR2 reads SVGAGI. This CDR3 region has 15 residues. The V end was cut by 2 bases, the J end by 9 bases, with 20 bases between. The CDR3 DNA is TGTGCCAGCAGTTACGACGCGGACTACAAGTTTGCGCAGTACTTC. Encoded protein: CASSYDADYKFAQYF.

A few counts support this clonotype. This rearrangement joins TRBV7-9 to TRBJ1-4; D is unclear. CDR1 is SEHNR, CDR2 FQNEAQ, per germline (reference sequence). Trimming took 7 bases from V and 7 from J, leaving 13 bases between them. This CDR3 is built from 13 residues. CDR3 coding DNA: TGTGCCAGCACCCCTTTACGACCTGAAAAACTGTTTTTT. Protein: CASTPLRPEKLFF.

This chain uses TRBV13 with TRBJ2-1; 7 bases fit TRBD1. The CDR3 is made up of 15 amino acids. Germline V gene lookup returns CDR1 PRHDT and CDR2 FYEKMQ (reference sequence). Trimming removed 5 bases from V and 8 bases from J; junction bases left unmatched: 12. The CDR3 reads CASSVFDRVHDEQFF. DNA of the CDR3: TGTGCCAGCAGCGTATTCGACAGGGTCCATGATGAGCAGTTCTTC.

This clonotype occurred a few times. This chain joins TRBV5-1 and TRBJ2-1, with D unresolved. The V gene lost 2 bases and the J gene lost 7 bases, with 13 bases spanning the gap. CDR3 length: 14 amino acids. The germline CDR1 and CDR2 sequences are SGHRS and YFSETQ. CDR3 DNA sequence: TGCGCCAGCAGCTTCCTGCCAGGCCGAAATGAGCAGTTCTTC. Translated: CASSFLPGRNEQFF.

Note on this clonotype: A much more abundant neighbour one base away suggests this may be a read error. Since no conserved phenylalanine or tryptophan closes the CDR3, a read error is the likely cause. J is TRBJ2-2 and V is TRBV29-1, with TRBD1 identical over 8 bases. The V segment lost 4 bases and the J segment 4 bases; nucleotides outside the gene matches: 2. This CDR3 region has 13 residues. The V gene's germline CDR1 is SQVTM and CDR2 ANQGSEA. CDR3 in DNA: TGCAGCGTTGTTCAGGGGGCCACCGGGGAGCTGTTTCTT. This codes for CSVVQGATGELFL.

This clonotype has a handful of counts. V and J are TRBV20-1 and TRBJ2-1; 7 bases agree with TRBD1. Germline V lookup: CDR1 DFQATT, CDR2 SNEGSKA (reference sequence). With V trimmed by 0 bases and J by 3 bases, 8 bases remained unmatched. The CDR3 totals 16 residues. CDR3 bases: TGCAGTGCTAGAGATACTCGAGGGGGCAGCTACAATGAGCAGTTCTTC. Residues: CSARDTRGGSYNEQFF.

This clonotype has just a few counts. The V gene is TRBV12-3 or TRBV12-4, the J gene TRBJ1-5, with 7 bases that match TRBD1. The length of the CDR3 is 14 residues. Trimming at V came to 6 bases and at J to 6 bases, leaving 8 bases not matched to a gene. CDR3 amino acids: CASSRDRVGQPQHF. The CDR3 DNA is TGTGCCAGCAGCCGCGACAGGGTCGGTCAGCCCCAGCATTTT.

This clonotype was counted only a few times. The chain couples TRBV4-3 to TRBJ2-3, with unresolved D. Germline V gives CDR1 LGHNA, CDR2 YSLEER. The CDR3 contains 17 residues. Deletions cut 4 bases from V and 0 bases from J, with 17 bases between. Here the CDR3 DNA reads TGCGCCAGCAGCCCGCGACGACACCCCGCGAGCACAGATACGCAGTATTTT. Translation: CASSPRRHPASTDTQYF.

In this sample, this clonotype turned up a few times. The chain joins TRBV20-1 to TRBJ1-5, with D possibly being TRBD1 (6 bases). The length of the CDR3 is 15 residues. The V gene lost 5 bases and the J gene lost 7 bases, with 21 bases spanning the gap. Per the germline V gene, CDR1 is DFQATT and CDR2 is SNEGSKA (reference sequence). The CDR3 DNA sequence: TGCAGTGCTGCCCCCCCACAGGGAGTTGGACAGCCCCAGCATTTT. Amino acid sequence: CSAAPPQGVGQPQHF.

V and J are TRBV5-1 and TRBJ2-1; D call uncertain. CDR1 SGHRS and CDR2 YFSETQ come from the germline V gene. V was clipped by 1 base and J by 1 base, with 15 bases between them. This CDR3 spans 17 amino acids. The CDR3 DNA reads TGCGCCAGCAGCTTGTTAGTCTTAACGCGGTCCTACAATGAGCAGTTCTTC. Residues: CASSLLVLTRSYNEQFF.

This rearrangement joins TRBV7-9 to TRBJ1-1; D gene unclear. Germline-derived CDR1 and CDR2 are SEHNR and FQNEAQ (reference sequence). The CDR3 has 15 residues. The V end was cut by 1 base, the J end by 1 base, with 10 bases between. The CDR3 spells CASSLVGTSNTEAFF. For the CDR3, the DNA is TGTGCCAGCAGCTTAGTCGGCACCTCGAACACTGAAGCTTTCTTT.

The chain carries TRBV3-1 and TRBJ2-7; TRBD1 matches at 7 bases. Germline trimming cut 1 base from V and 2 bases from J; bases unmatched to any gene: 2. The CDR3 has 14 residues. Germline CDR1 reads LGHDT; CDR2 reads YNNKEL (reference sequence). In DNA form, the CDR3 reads TGTGCCAGCAGCCAAGGGGACAGCCCCTACGAGCAGTACTTC. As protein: CASSQGDSPYEQYF.

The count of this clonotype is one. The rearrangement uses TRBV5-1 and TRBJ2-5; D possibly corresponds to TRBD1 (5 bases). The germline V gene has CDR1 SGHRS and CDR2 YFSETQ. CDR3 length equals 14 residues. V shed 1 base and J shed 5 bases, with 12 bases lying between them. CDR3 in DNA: TGCGCCAGCAGCTTGTCAGGGTTGATGGAGACCCAGTACTTC. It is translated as CASSLSGLMETQYF. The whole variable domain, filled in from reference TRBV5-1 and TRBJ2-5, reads KAGVTQTPRYLIKTRGQQVTLSCSPISGHRSVSWYQQTPGQGLQFLFEYFSETQRNKGNFPGRFSGRQFSNSRSEMNVSTLELGDSALYLCASSLSGLMETQYFGPGTRLLVL.

The CDR3 protein is CSARVRQSIRTQYF. CDR3 nucleotides: TGCAGTGCTAGAGTACGGCAGAGCATCCGGACCCAGTACTTC. The chain has TRBV20-1 and TRBJ2-5; no clear D. The CDR3 runs to 14 residues. The germline gives CDR1 DFQATT, CDR2 SNEGSKA (reference sequence). Between the trimmed V and J ends, which lost 1 base and 7 bases, there was a span of 16 bases.